This T cell receptor beta chain was recovered during a study of cytomegalovirus exposure and HLA in healthy donors. The PCR employed 60 Vbeta primers together with 13 Jbeta primers. The repertoire was sequenced with immunoSEQ multiplex PCR; TCRdb's copy has only in-frame clones and lacks some. The table shows tens of thousands of clones, with under 80% occurring only once. The CDR3 length is 16 residues. Germline V gene data show CDR1 as SGHRS and CDR2 as YFSETQ. The V gene end was trimmed by 0 bases and the J gene end by 3 bases; junction bases not matched to a gene: 5. This clonotype originated in a woman aged 50 to 60 in good health and CMV-seropositive. Input material: PBMCs. The chain carries TRBV5-1 and TRBJ2-5, with 10 bases lining up with TRBD2. The CDR3 reads CASSLAALAGEETQYF. CDR3 coding DNA: TGCGCCAGCAGCTTGGCCGCTCTAGCGGGGGAAGAGACCCAGTACTTC.